One sample yielded the 23 T cell receptor beta chains listed below, sequenced in a study of cytomegalovirus exposure and HLA in healthy donors. PCR primers comprised 60 Vbeta and 13 Jbeta primers. The method was immunoSEQ multiplex PCR; TCRdb's version includes in-frame clones alone and lacks a portion of them. Of approximately 200,000 clones detected, 79% appear once; the ten largest clones hold around 1.6%. Sequenced input: PBMCs. All receptors come from a girl between 5 and 17 years old in good health and CMV-seropositive.

In DNA form, the CDR3 reads TGTGCCAGCAGCTATGGACAGAATTATGGCTACACCTTC. Its translation is CASSYGQNYGYTF. The rearrangement joins TRBV14 to TRBJ1-2, with D possibly TRBD1 on 6 matching bases. The CDR3 consists of 13 residues. CDR1 is SGHDN, CDR2 FVKESK, per germline. Trimming took off 5 bases at V and 5 bases at J, with 12 bases between the two ends.

The count of this clone is one. The chain links TRBV7-2 to TRBJ2-1; D unresolved. The germline V gene has CDR1 SGHTA and CDR2 FQGNSA. This CDR3 region has 15 residues. V lost 5 bases and J 0 bases, leaving 11 bases between the germline ends. The CDR3, as DNA: TGTGCCAGCAGCCTGACATACGACTCCTACAATGAGCAGTTCTTC. This encodes CASSLTYDSYNEQFF.

V is TRBV28 and J is TRBJ1-1, with a weak D call TRBD1 (5 bases). CDR1 MDHEN and CDR2 SYDVKM come from the germline V gene. CDR3 length: 13 amino acids. V lost 3 bases and J 11 bases, leaving 16 bases between the germline ends. In DNA form, the CDR3 reads TGTGCCAGCAGTTTCGGGCAGGGCCTTTGGGCTTTCTTT. Translated: CASSFGQGLWAFF. The whole variable domain, remainder taken from reference TRBV28 and TRBJ1-1, is DVKVTQSSRYLVKRTGEKVFLECVQDMDHENMFWYRQDPGLGLRLIYFSYDVKMKEKGDIPEGYSVSREKKERFSLILESASTNQTSMYLCASSFGQGLWAFFGQGTRLTVV.

The rearrangement links TRBV5-1 to TRBJ2-5; the match to TRBD2 covers 9 bases. This CDR3 region has 16 residues. Losses at the gene ends were 0 bases for V and 4 bases for J; bases not matched to a gene: 7. CDR1 is SGHRS, CDR2 YFSETQ, per germline. The CDR3: CASSLGASGALETQYF. The DNA of the CDR3 is TGCGCCAGCAGCTTGGGTGCTAGCGGGGCCTTAGAGACCCAGTACTTC.

The CDR3 sequence: CASSRGGKGAGEKLFF. In DNA form, the CDR3 reads TGCGCCAGCAGCCGAGGAGGAAAGGGGGCTGGAGAAAAACTGTTTTTT. The chain is built from TRBV4-1 and TRBJ1-4; TRBD1 matches 7 bases. Germline V gives CDR1 MGHRA, CDR2 YSYEKL. The V segment lost 4 bases and the J segment 8 bases; nucleotides outside the gene matches: 13. CDR3 length: 16 residues.

This clone came up a few times. The V gene is TRBV6-6, the J gene TRBJ1-5, with 7 bases aligning to TRBD1. Germline values: CDR1 MNHNY, CDR2 SVGAGI (reference sequence). V lost 6 bases, J lost 9 bases, and 11 bases stayed unmatched. The CDR3 consists of 14 residues. CDR3 residues: CASRPGQARVPQHF. The CDR3 DNA reads TGTGCCAGCAGACCAGGACAGGCCCGGGTGCCCCAGCATTTT.

This clone is a singleton in its sample. The chain combines TRBV10-3 with TRBJ1-5; tentatively, D is TRBD1 (6 bases). Trimming shortened V by 6 bases and J by 7 bases, and 13 bases separated the two germline ends. The CDR3 sequence is 13 residues long. CDR1 and CDR2 (germline): ENHRY, SYGVKD. The CDR3 region has the DNA TGTGCCATCAGAGGGGGGGAAGGCCAGCCCCAGCATTTT. This codes for CAIRGGEGQPQHF.

The chain employs TRBV29-1 and TRBJ1-2; D gene unclear. Germline values: CDR1 SQVTM, CDR2 ANQGSEA. Trimming removed 2 bases at V and 4 bases at J, with 14 bases between. The CDR3 loop spans 14 amino acids. The CDR3 nucleotides are TGCAGCGTTGAATCGGGTATCCGTAGCTATGGCTACACCTTC. Translation: CSVESGIRSYGYTF.

The chain combines TRBV5-1 with TRBJ1-1; a weak D match, TRBD1 (5 bases). Trimming left V 2 bases short and J 5 bases short, with 10 bases between. This CDR3 has 13 amino acids. CDR1 SGHRS and CDR2 YFSETQ come from the germline V gene. In DNA form, the CDR3 reads TGCGCCAGCAGCTTCGGGGGGGGAACTGAAGCTTTCTTT. Translating it yields CASSFGGGTEAFF.

The chain carries TRBV25-1 and TRBJ1-4; D remains ambiguous. This CDR3 contains 15 residues. Germline V gene data show CDR1 as MGHDK and CDR2 as SYGVNS. Trimming shortened V by 1 base and J by 8 bases, and 14 bases separated the two germline ends. The CDR3 coding sequence is TGTGCCAGCAGTGAATGGATCGCGGCGGCAGAAAAACTGTTTTTT. Translated: CASSEWIAAAEKLFF.

This chain joins TRBV6-1 and TRBJ1-1; weak D call: TRBD1 (5 bases). V was cut by 7 bases and J by 0 bases, with 12 bases left in between. Germline CDR1 MNHNS, CDR2 SASEGT. The CDR3 totals 14 residues. CDR3 amino acids: CASITGRMNTEAFF. The DNA for the CDR3 is TGTGCCAGCATAACAGGAAGAATGAACACTGAAGCTTTCTTT.

The chain joins TRBV7-2 to TRBJ2-2, with D hard to call. Germline assignment: CDR1 SGHTA and CDR2 FQGNSA. The CDR3 spans 16 residues. Trimming removed 3 bases at V and 1 base at J, with 12 bases between. In DNA, the CDR3 is TGTGCCAGCAGCTTGGTCTTTGGGCAGAACACCGGGGAGCTGTTTTTT. Residues: CASSLVFGQNTGELFF.

This clone was found once. The V and J genes are TRBV18 and TRBJ1-1, with 12 nucleotides matching TRBD1. With V trimmed by 6 bases and J by 10 bases, 18 bases remained unmatched. From germline, CDR1 is KGHSH and CDR2 LQKENI. This CDR3 region has 17 residues. CDR3 in amino acids: CASSPRDPGQGASRAFF. CDR3 bases: TGTGCCAGCTCGCCTAGAGATCCGGGACAGGGGGCCTCTCGAGCTTTCTTT.

The chain couples TRBV2 to TRBJ2-7; D is possibly TRBD2 (6 bases). The CDR3 spans 12 residues. Germline V lookup: CDR1 SNHLY, CDR2 FYNNEI. V was pared by 6 bases and J by 2 bases, with 8 bases between. CDR3 coding DNA: TGTGCCAGCAGACGGGGGACCTACGAGCAGTACTTC. Translating gives CASRRGTYEQYF.

This clone was seen only a few times. Other nucleotide sequences in the sample specify the same CDR3. This chain joins TRBV30 and TRBJ2-7; 10 positions agree with TRBD1. CDR1 is GTSNPN and CDR2 is SVGIG in the germline V gene (reference sequence). This CDR3 contains 14 residues. Losses at the gene ends were 1 base for V and 3 bases for J; bases not matched to a gene: 3. The CDR3 sequence: CAWSEGTGDYEQYF. CDR3 nucleotide sequence: TGTGCCTGGAGTGAGGGGACAGGGGACTACGAGCAGTACTTC.

The chain has TRBV5-1 and TRBJ1-1; the match to TRBD1 covers 9 bases. The CDR3 loop spans 14 amino acids. Germline CDR1 and CDR2: SGHRS and YFSETQ. J gave up 3 bases and V 3 bases, and 3 bases lay outside the gene matches. The CDR3 loop is CASSWGQGYTEAFF. Written as DNA, the CDR3 is TGCGCCAGCAGCTGGGGACAGGGTTACACTGAAGCTTTCTTT.

The V call is TRBV27, the J call TRBJ1-5; no firm D call. The germline gives CDR1 MNHEY, CDR2 SMNVEV (reference sequence). V lost 0 bases, J lost 4 bases, and 4 bases lay in between. The CDR3 is 13 residues long. CDR3: CASSLSRNQPQHF. CDR3 bases: TGTGCCAGCAGTTTATCACGGAATCAGCCCCAGCATTTT.

This clone appeared a single time. This CDR3 reads CATSSVQGVTEAFF. The CDR3 DNA follows: TGTGCCACCAGCTCAGTACAGGGTGTAACTGAAGCTTTCTTT. This rearrangement joins TRBV15 to TRBJ1-1; D possibly corresponds to TRBD1 (6 bases). The CDR3 consists of 14 residues. Trimming pared 5 bases from V and 5 bases from J, leaving 15 bases between. Germline lookup yields CDR1 LNHNV and CDR2 YYDKDF (reference sequence). Drawing the rest from reference TRBV15 and TRBJ1-1, the complete variable domain is DAMVIQNPRYQVTQFGKPVTLSCSQTLNHNVMYWYQQKSSQAPKLLFHYYDKDFNNEADTPDNFQSRRPNTSFCFLDIRSPGLGDTAMYLCATSSVQGVTEAFFGQGTRLTVV.

The V gene is TRBV14, the J gene TRBJ1-2; tentatively, D is TRBD1 (5 bases). In germline, CDR1 is SGHDN, CDR2 FVKESK. Trimming took off 1 base at V and 4 bases at J, with 13 bases between the two ends. This CDR3 is built from 15 residues. The CDR3 DNA sequence: TGTGCCAGCAGCCAAGTCGGGCAGGGAAGCTATGGCTACACCTTC. Translation: CASSQVGQGSYGYTF.

The chain is built from TRBV27 and TRBJ2-1, with 8 bases identical to TRBD2. The CDR3 totals 15 residues. Looked up from germline, CDR1 is MNHEY and CDR2 is SMNVEV (reference sequence). V shed 5 bases and J 4 bases; nucleotides not matched to a gene: 7. CDR3 in amino acids: CASSGGTSGYNEQFF. Here the CDR3 DNA reads TGTGCCAGCAGTGGGGGGACTAGTGGGTACAATGAGCAGTTCTTC.

This clone came up a few times. The chain's CDR3 is CASSHMTGGPGELFF. CDR3 in DNA: TGCGCCAGCAGCCACATGACAGGGGGCCCCGGGGAGCTGTTTTTT. The chain couples TRBV4-3 to TRBJ2-2; TRBD1 agrees at 10 bases. The CDR3 spans 15 residues. The V segment lost 3 bases and the J segment 6 bases; nucleotides outside the gene matches: 4. CDR1 is LGHNA, CDR2 YSLEER, per germline.

The CDR3 reads CASSYSSDSGANVLTF. The CDR3 region has the DNA TGTGCCAGCAGTTACTCGAGTGACTCTGGGGCCAACGTCCTGACTTTC. The V call is TRBV6-5, the J call TRBJ2-6; the D is unclear. V lost 0 bases and J 0 bases, leaving 6 bases between the germline ends. The CDR3 extends over 16 amino acids. Looked up from germline, CDR1 is MNHEY and CDR2 is SVGAGI.

The chain combines TRBV4-3 with TRBJ2-1, with 11 bases identical to TRBD2. Germline loops: CDR1 LGHNA, CDR2 YSLEER. The CDR3 spans 16 residues. The junction had 4 bases not matched to a gene; V was cut back by 0 bases and J by 6 bases. The CDR3 DNA follows: TGCGCCAGCAGCCAAGAAGTAGCGGGGGGGATCAATGAGCAGTTCTTC. Amino acid sequence: CASSQEVAGGINEQFF.